These T cell receptor beta chains were read from a single sample in a study of graft-versus-host responses after intestinal transplantation. The assay was immunoSEQ multiplex PCR, and TCRdb's table has in-frame clones only and misses some. The profile shows about 86,000 clones, about 87% of them singletons. Their target antigens are unknown. The sample here was unstimulated CD4+ T cells sorted from spleen or lymph node cells, taken before transplant. The receptors shown here come from a human donor who was the organ donor for an intestinal transplant. CDR3s include the opening cysteine and the closing phenylalanine or tryptophan. A D gene is named only where the DNA matches it firmly. A row's size may be missing; if present it is once, few, many or a size class.

clone size: NA; V gene: TRBV7-9; J gene: TRBJ2-5; D gene: TRBD1; CDR3 DNA: TGTGCCAGCAGCGCCGGGGACAGGGGAGGAGAAGAGACCCAGTACTTC; CDR3 protein: CASSAGDRGGEETQYF
clone size: NA; V gene: TRBV13; J gene: TRBJ1-2; D gene: NA; CDR3 DNA: TGTGCCAGCAGCTTAAGGGCAGGGAACTATGGCTACACCTTC; CDR3 protein: CASSLRAGNYGYTF
clone size: NA; V gene: TRBV4-2; J gene: TRBJ2-3; D gene: NA; CDR3 DNA: TGTGCCAGCAGCCAAGTATCGGGGGACACAGATACGCAGTATTTT; CDR3 protein: CASSQVSGDTDTQYF
clone size: NA; V gene: TRBV28; J gene: TRBJ2-4; D gene: NA; CDR3 DNA: TGTGCCAGCACCTCGACGGGAGCCAAAAACATTCAGTACTTC; CDR3 protein: CASTSTGAKNIQYF
clone size: NA; V gene: TRBV5-1; J gene: TRBJ2-5; D gene: TRBD2; CDR3 DNA: TGCGCCAGCAGCTTGGAGGCGGGGGGGCAAGAGACCCAGTACTTC; CDR3 protein: CASSLEAGGQETQYF
clone size: NA; V gene: TRBV2; J gene: TRBJ1-4; D gene: NA; CDR3 DNA: TGTGCCGGGTCGCGGGAGTTTGGGGAAAAACTGTTTTTT; CDR3 protein: CAGSREFGEKLFF
clone size: NA; V gene: TRBV5-8; J gene: TRBJ2-4; D gene: NA; CDR3 DNA: TGTGCCAGCAGCGGACAGGGAGGGAACATTCAGTACTTC; CDR3 protein: CASSGQGGNIQYF
clone size: NA; V gene: TRBV11-3; J gene: TRBJ2-3; D gene: NA; CDR3 DNA: TGTGCCAGCAGCTTAGACGGGAACCGGGTGGCAGATACGCAGTATTTT; CDR3 protein: CASSLDGNRVADTQYF
clone size: few; V gene: TRBV7-2; J gene: TRBJ2-3; D gene: NA; CDR3 DNA: TGTGCCAGCACCCAGCCGGAGGGAAGAGATACGCAGTATTTT; CDR3 protein: CASTQPEGRDTQYF
clone size: NA; V gene: TRBV28; J gene: TRBJ2-7; D gene: NA; CDR3 DNA: TGTGCCAGCAGCCTAGGTCCCGGCCACGAGCAGTACTTC; CDR3 protein: CASSLGPGHEQYF
clone size: NA; V gene: TRBV11-2; J gene: TRBJ2-2; D gene: TRBD2; CDR3 DNA: TGTGCCAGCAGGACTAGCGTTAACACCGGGGAGCTGTTTTTT; CDR3 protein: CASRTSVNTGELFF
clone size: NA; V gene: TRBV19; J gene: TRBJ2-3; D gene: TRBD2; CDR3 DNA: TGTGCCAGTAGTATCGCTATGTTGGCGGGGGGAGTCACAGATACGCAGTATTTT; CDR3 protein: CASSIAMLAGGVTDTQYF
clone size: NA; V gene: TRBV5-1; J gene: TRBJ2-3; D gene: TRBD2; CDR3 DNA: TGCGCCAGCAGCTTGGCCCGCGGGGGACTCACAGATACGCAGTATTTT; CDR3 protein: CASSLARGGLTDTQYF
clone size: once; V gene: TRBV5-1; J gene: TRBJ2-1; D gene: TRBD2; CDR3 DNA: TGCGCCAGCAGGGTCCAGGCGAGCGGGAGTGGGTATGAGCAGTTCTTC; CDR3 protein: CASRVQASGSGYEQFF
clone size: NA; V gene: TRBV7-3; J gene: TRBJ2-1; D gene: TRBD2; CDR3 DNA: TGTGCCAGCAGCGCTCGGGGGGAGGCCTACAATGAGCAGTTCTTC; CDR3 protein: CASSARGEAYNEQFF
clone size: NA; V gene: TRBV5-8; J gene: TRBJ2-1; D gene: TRBD2; CDR3 DNA: TGTGCCAGTGTCGTTGGACTAGCGGGAGGGCCCTACAATGAGCAGTTCTTC; CDR3 protein: CASVVGLAGGPYNEQFF
clone size: few; V gene: TRBV2; J gene: TRBJ2-1; D gene: NA; CDR3 DNA: TGTGCCAGCAGTGAAGGCAGGGTCAATGAGCAGTTCTTC; CDR3 protein: CASSEGRVNEQFF
clone size: once; V gene: TRBV6-5; J gene: TRBJ2-2; D gene: TRBD1; CDR3 DNA: TGTGCCAGCGGGTACAGGGGGAGCACCGGGGAGCTGTTTTTT; CDR3 protein: CASGYRGSTGELFF
clone size: NA; V gene: TRBV19; J gene: TRBJ2-5; D gene: NA; CDR3 DNA: TGTGCCACTCGGGGTACAGGGCGGCCGACCCAGTACTTC; CDR3 protein: CATRGTGRPTQYF
clone size: NA; V gene: TRBV27; J gene: TRBJ2-7; D gene: TRBD2; CDR3 DNA: TGTGCCAGCAGTTTATGGGCGAGCGGGGAAGGGGAGCAGTACTTC; CDR3 protein: CASSLWASGEGEQYF
clone size: NA; V gene: TRBV4-3; J gene: TRBJ2-1; D gene: NA; CDR3 DNA: TGCGCCAGCAGCCAAGATCACCTCGGCTACAATGAGCAGTTCTTC; CDR3 protein: CASSQDHLGYNEQFF
clone size: NA; V gene: TRBV9; J gene: TRBJ2-3; D gene: NA; CDR3 DNA: TGTGCCAGCAGCCTAGGGGCGTTCAGGGATACGCAGTATTTT; CDR3 protein: CASSLGAFRDTQYF
clone size: once; V gene: TRBV11-2; J gene: TRBJ2-7; D gene: NA; CDR3 DNA: TGTGCCAGCAGCTTAGCCGCGGGCCCCTACGAGCAGTACTTC; CDR3 protein: CASSLAAGPYEQYF
clone size: NA; V gene: TRBV7-9; J gene: TRBJ2-1; D gene: TRBD2; CDR3 DNA: TGTGCCAGCAGCCCAAGGACTAGCGGGAGGCGTGAGCAGTTCTTC; CDR3 protein: CASSPRTSGRREQFF
clone size: NA; V gene: TRBV7-8; J gene: TRBJ2-4; D gene: TRBD2; CDR3 DNA: TGTGCCAGCAGCCAAACGGGACTAGCAAAAAACATTCAGTACTTC; CDR3 protein: CASSQTGLAKNIQYF
clone size: NA; V gene: TRBV5-6; J gene: TRBJ1-2; D gene: NA; CDR3 DNA: TGTGCCAGCAGCTATAATTACAGGAGATCTAACTATGGCTACACCTTC; CDR3 protein: CASSYNYRRSNYGYTF
clone size: NA; V gene: TRBV6-4; J gene: TRBJ1-1; D gene: NA; CDR3 DNA: TGTGCCAGCAGCCAACAACAGGGATCGGGGGCTTTCTTT; CDR3 protein: CASSQQQGSGAFF
clone size: NA; V gene: TRBV4-1; J gene: TRBJ2-3; D gene: TRBD2; CDR3 DNA: TGCGCCAGCAGCCCGCACGGACTAGCGCCCACAGATACGCAGTATTTT; CDR3 protein: CASSPHGLAPTDTQYF
clone size: NA; V gene: TRBV29-1; J gene: TRBJ2-4; D gene: NA; CDR3 DNA: TGCAGCGTTGAAGATGGGGGCAGGGACCGCTTTCGTGCCAAAAACATTCAGTACTTC; CDR3 protein: CSVEDGGRDRFRAKNIQYF
clone size: few; V gene: TRBV5-4; J gene: TRBJ1-2; D gene: TRBD1; CDR3 DNA: TGTGCCAGCAGCTTGGGGACAGGGTTTAACTATGGCTACACCTTC; CDR3 protein: CASSLGTGFNYGYTF
clone size: NA; V gene: TRBV5-1; J gene: TRBJ1-4; D gene: NA; CDR3 DNA: TGCGCCAGCAGCTTGGTTGGGGCCGACAATGAAAAACTGTTTTTT; CDR3 protein: CASSLVGADNEKLFF
clone size: NA; V gene: TRBV10-1; J gene: TRBJ2-7; D gene: NA; CDR3 DNA: TGCGCCAGCAGACAACAGGGTTACGAGCAGTACTTC; CDR3 protein: CASRQQGYEQYF